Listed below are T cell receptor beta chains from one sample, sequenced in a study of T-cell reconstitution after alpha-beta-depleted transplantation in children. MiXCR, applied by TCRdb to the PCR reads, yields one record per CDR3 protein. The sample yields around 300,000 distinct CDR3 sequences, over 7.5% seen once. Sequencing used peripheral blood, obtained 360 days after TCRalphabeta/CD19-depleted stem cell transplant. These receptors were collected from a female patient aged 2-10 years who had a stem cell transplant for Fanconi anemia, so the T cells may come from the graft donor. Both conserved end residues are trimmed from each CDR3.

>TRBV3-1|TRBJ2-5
ASSQGWEGQETQY
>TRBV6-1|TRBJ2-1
ASRDRRSYNEQF
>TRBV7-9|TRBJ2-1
ASSTVLPPYNEQF
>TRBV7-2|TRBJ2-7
ASSLEDRVSYEQY
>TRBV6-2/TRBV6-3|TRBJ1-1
ASSMGANTEAF
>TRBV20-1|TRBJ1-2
SAPDRREFSGYT
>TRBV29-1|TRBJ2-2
SVGTSLNTGELF
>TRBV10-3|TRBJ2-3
AISAQSGSTDTQY
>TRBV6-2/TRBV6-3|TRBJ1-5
ASSWWGTDQPQH
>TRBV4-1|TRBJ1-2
ASSRTTGAYGYT
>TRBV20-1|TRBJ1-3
SARSEAPDSGNTIY
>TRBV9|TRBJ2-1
ASSVGVAEYNEQF
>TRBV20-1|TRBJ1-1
SARAGGGSLNTEAF
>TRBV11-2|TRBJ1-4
ASSLYRGAEKLF
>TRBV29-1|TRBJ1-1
SVGPGGEAF
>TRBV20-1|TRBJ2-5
SAFGMQETQY
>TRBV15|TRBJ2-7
ATSSRRDTPYEQY
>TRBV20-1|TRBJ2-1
SARVVSGGPLNEQF
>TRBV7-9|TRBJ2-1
ASTSGLAYNEQF
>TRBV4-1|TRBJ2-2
ASSQDRPGMAGELF
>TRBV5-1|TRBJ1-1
ASSLDPEGTNTEAF
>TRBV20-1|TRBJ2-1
SAEQGYYNEQF
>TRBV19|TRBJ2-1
ASSMGLANEQF
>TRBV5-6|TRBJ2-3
ASSLDPVIGTTHTDTQY
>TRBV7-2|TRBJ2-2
ASNRETGTGELF
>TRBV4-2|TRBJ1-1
ASSQGGIGNTEAF
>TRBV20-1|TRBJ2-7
SARELAGEDEQY
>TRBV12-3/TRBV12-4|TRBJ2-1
ASSQNPPSSSGSLNEQF
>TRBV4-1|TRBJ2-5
ASSLRYRLAGQETQY
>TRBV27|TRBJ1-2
ASSSGTALDYGYT
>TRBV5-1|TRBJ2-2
ASSLRGDLRNTGELF
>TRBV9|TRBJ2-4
ASSPDRNIQY
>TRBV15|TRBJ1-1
ATSFPRTGNTEAF
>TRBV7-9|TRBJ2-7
ASSARGTTYYEQY
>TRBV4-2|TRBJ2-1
ASSQEPSGSSYNEQF
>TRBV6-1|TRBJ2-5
ASSRGTGQETQY
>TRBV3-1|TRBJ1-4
ASSRRVANEKLF
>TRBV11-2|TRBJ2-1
ASSLEPAGVYNEQF
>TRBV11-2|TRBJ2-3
ASSLHNSITLARTDTQY
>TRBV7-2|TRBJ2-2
ASSFQSGGDTGELF
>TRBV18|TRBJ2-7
ASSPLGGFGLNEQY
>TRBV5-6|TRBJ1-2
ASSWEPGQGDNYGYT
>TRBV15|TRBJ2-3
ATSRTAGGSTDTQY
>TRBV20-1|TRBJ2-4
SARWTGVVKNIQY
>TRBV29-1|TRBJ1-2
SVTDPDRAGNYGYT
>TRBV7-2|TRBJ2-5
ASSFTGNRAETQY
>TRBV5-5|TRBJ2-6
ASSRVTGLSGANVLT
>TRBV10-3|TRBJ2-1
AISEGGQFSYNEQF
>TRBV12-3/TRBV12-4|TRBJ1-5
ASSRTTLQPQH
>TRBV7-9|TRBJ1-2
ASTSRVNYGYT
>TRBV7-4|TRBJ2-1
ASSLGCLSYNEQF
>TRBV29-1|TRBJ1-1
SATTGGRTEAF